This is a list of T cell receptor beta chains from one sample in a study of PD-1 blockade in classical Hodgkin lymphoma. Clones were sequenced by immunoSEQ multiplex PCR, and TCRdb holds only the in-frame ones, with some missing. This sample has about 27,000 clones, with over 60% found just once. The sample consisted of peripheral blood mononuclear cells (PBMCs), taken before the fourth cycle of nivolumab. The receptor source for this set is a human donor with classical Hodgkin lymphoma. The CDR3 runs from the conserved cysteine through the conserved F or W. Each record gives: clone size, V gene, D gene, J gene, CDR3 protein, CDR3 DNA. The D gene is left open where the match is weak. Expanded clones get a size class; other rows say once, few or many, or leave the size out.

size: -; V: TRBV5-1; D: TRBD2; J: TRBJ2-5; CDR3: CASSLGSGGGQETQYF; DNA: TGCGCCAGCAGCTTGGGTTCTGGCGGGGGCCAAGAGACCCAGTACTTC
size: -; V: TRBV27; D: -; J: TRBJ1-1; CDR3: CASTLCCSKSNNREDTEAFF; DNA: TGTGCCAGCACCTTATGTTGTAGTAAATCAAATAACAGGGAGGACACTGAAGCTTTCTTT
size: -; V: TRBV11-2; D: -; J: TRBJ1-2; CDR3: CASSFPGVSGGYTF; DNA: TGTGCCAGCAGCTTCCCAGGGGTCTCTGGTGGCTACACCTTC
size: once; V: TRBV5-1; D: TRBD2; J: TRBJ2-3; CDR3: CASSYGTSGGTDTQYF; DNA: TGCGCCAGCAGCTACGGGACTAGCGGTGGCACAGATACGCAGTATTTT
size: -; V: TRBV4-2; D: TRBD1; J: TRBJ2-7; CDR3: CASSQVGQIYEQYF; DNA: TGTGCCAGCAGCCAAGTGGGACAGATCTACGAGCAGTACTTC
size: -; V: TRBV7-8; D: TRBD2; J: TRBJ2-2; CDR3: CASSPVSGGATGELFF; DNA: TGTGCCAGCAGCCCAGTTAGCGGGGGGGCGACCGGGGAGCTGTTTTTT
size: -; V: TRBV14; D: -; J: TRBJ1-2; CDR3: CASSQVWGADGYTF; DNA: TGTGCCAGCAGCCAAGTTTGGGGGGCTGATGGCTACACCTTC
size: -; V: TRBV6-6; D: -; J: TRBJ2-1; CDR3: CASALSGSYNEQFF; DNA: TGTGCCAGCGCTCTAAGCGGCTCCTACAATGAGCAGTTCTTC
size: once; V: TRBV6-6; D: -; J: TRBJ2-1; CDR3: CASSREGGSYNEQFF; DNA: TGTGCCAGCAGCCGTGAGGGGGGCTCCTACAATGAGCAGTTCTTC
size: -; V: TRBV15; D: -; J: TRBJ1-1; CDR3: CATSRWGVTEAFF; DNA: TGTGCCACCAGCAGATGGGGGGTCACTGAAGCTTTCTTT
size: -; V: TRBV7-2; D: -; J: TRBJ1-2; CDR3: CASNLGAGWSYGYTF; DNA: TGTGCCAGCAACCTAGGAGCGGGCTGGAGCTATGGCTACACCTTC
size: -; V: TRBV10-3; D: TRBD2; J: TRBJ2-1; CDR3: CASTSGGNNEQFF; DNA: TGTGCCAGTACTAGCGGGGGGAACAATGAGCAGTTCTTC
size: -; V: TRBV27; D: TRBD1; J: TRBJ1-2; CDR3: CASSPAGRGLHYGYTF; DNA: TGTGCCAGCAGTCCCGCTGGCAGGGGGTTGCACTATGGCTACACCTTC
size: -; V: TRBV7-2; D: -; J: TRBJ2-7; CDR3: CASSLGLIYEQYF; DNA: TGTGCCAGCAGCTTAGGGCTAATCTACGAGCAGTACTTC
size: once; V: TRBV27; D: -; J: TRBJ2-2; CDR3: CASSLKAFARGTGELFF; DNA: TGTGCCAGCAGTTTAAAGGCTTTCGCCAGGGGCACCGGGGAGCTGTTTTTT
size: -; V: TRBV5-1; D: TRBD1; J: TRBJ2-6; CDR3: CASRRGQPSSGANVLTF; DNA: TGCGCCAGCAGGAGGGGGCAGCCCAGTTCTGGGGCCAACGTCCTGACTTTC
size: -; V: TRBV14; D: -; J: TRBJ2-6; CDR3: CASSQDWAGANVLTF; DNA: TGTGCCAGCAGCCAAGATTGGGCTGGGGCCAACGTCCTGACTTTC
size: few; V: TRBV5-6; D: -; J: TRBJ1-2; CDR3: CASSWDGEQGYGYTF; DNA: TGTGCCAGCAGCTGGGACGGTGAGCAAGGCTATGGCTACACCTTC
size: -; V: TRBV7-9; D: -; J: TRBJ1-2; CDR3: CASSPGGGANYGYTF; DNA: TGTGCCAGCAGCCCCGGGGGGGGCGCGAACTATGGCTACACCTTC
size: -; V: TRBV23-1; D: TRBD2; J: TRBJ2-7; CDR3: CASSQGLAGGSSYEQYF; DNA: TGCGCCAGCAGCCAGGGACTAGCGGGGGGGAGCTCCTACGAGCAGTACTTC
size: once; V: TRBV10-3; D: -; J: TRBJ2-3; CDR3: CAISRGTDTQYF; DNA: TGTGCCATCAGTCGGGGCACAGATACGCAGTATTTT
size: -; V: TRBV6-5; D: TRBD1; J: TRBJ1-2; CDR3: CASSYAGQANYGYTF; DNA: TGTGCCAGCAGTTACGCGGGACAGGCTAACTATGGCTACACCTTC
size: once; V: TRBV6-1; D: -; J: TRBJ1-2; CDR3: CASSEMGLYGYTF; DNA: TGTGCCAGCAGTGAAATGGGACTGTATGGCTACACCTTC
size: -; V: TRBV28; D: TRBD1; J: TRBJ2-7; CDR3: CASSADRVGYEQYF; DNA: TGTGCCAGCAGCGCAGACAGGGTGGGCTACGAGCAGTACTTC
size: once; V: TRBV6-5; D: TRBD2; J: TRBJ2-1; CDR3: CASSPTSGNNEQFF; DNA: TGTGCCAGCAGTCCGACTAGCGGTAACAATGAGCAGTTCTTC
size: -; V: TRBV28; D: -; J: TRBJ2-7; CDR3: CASRGAWNSEQYF; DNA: TGTGCCAGCAGGGGGGCCTGGAACAGTGAGCAGTACTTC
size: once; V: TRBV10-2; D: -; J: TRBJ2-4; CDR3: CASSLRTGNIQYF; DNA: TGCGCCAGCAGCTTAAGAACAGGGAACATTCAGTACTTC
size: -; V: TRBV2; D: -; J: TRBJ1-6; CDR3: CASSYGGNSPLHF; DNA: TGTGCCAGCAGTTACGGGGGGAATTCACCCCTCCACTTT
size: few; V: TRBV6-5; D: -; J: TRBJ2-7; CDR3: CASSYIQSSYEQYF; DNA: TGTGCCAGCAGTTACATCCAGTCCTCCTACGAGCAGTACTTC
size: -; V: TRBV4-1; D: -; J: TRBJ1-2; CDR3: CASSQATAPNYGYTF; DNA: TGCGCCAGCAGCCAAGCCACCGCTCCTAACTATGGCTACACCTTC
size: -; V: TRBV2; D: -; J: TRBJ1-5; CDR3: CASKMDSLSNQPQHF; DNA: TGTGCCAGCAAAATGGACTCCCTTAGCAATCAGCCCCAGCATTTT
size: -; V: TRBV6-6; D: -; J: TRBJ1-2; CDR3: CASSYSTVSGYGYTF; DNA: TGTGCCAGCAGTTACTCAACGGTTTCCGGCTATGGCTACACCTTC
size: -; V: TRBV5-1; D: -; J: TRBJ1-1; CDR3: CASSPQGRAHLNTEAFF; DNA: TGCGCCAGCAGCCCGCAGGGGAGGGCTCATCTGAACACTGAAGCTTTCTTT
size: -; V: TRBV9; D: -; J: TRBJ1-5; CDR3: CASSVFAPTPQHF; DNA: TGTGCCAGCAGCGTATTCGCCCCCACCCCCCAGCATTTT
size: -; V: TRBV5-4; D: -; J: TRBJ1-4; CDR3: CASSSGQSNEKLFF; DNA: TGTGCCAGCAGCTCCGGACAGAGTAATGAAAAACTGTTTTTT
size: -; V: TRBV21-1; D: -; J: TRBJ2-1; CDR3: CASRGQRADEQFF; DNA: TGTGCCAGCAGGGGACAGCGGGCGGATGAGCAGTTCTTC
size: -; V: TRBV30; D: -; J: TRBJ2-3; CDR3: CAWSVLGRSYTDTQYF; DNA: TGTGCCTGGAGTGTTCTTGGGCGCAGTTACACAGATACGCAGTATTTT
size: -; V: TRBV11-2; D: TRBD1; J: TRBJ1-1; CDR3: CASSTHRGLGTEAFF; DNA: TGTGCCAGCAGCACGCACAGGGGGCTGGGCACTGAAGCTTTCTTT
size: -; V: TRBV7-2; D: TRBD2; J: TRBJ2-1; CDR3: CASSLALAGGNEQFF; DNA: TGTGCCAGCAGCTTAGCACTAGCGGGGGGCAATGAGCAGTTCTTC
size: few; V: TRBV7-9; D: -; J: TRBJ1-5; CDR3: CASSRETVPQHF; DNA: TGTGCCAGCAGCAGAGAAACGGTACCCCAGCATTTT
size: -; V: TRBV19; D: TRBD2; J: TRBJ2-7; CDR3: CASSSRGRSYEQYF; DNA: TGTGCCAGTAGTTCCCGCGGGAGGTCCTACGAGCAGTACTTC
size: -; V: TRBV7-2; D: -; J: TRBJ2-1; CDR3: CASSSRGLWNEQFF; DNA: TGTGCCAGCAGCTCCAGGGGACTTTGGAATGAGCAGTTCTTC